The sequence of this T cell receptor beta chain was determined in a study of blood T cell repertoires in COVID-19 (dated by TCRdb to the early 2020s). Broadly, across the study: Collaborator samples came from the United States, Italy and Spain and covered acute and convalescent phases of COVID-19. The sample metadata nearly always contained a de-identified subject ID, COVID-19 status, age in years and sex. The material from the prospective study consisted of cDNA or gDNA derived from T cells, B-cell-depleted T cells, or PBMCs. Where HLA class I and class II types were available, the types were taken from metadata supplied by the sample provider, not from assay-based typing. Samples came from the ongoing ImmuneRACE study (first 160 participants) plus 1,254 subjects from 6 global collaborators. A freely available public database, intended as a resource for researchers studying the immune response to SARS-CoV-2, is where the repertoires were released. The dataset comprised deeply sampled blood TCRbeta repertoires from subjects exposed to, actively infected with, or recovered from COVID-19. Broader findings and caveats from the paper: The amount of clinical and demographic metadata varied by source and participant and was provided uncurated.

TCRbeta CDR3 regions were amplified from genomic DNA using the immunoSEQ Assay, a bias-controlled multiplex PCR. As for the original processing: The number of nucleated cells in each sample was estimated by amplification of reference gene primers within the assay. To quantify the absolute abundance of each unique TCRbeta CDR3 rearrangement, sequence reads were collapsed and filtered. For each sample, productive Simpson clonality was calculated as the square root of Simpson's diversity index over productive rearrangements. The clones in this table, taken by TCRdb from immuneACCESS, are in-frame only. Not every clone is retained; where verified, under half of the shortfall comes from an unresolved V gene, and the cause of the rest is unknown. The V and J calls and clone size are taken from that table; D and trimming were inferred from the DNA. The sample table lists tens of thousands of clones, approximately 80% of them with a count of one. The ten largest clones add up to around 45% of the sample.

Whole blood was collected in K2EDTA tubes by collaborating institutions according to the institutions' own protocols. Collaborator samples were shipped for TCRbeta analysis as frozen whole blood, isolated PBMCs, or DNA extracted from either sample type. To note about this clone: Its target antigen remains unknown. No base qualities exist here, and no much larger clone lies one base off it.

V is pared back by 2 bases and J by 4 bases, with 9 bases lying between the germline termini. As encoded in the germline V gene, CDR1 is LGHNA while CDR2 is YSLEER. From the cysteine through the phenylalanine, the CDR3 covers 13 amino acids. Only CDR3 DNA remains: 39 bases, in frame from the first base. The clonotype originates from a man in his 70s with active or convalescent COVID-19. Material: peripheral blood. The chain is made from TRBV4-3 and TRBJ2-7, with the D gene not clear enough to name. The nucleotide sequence is TGCGCCAGCAGCCAACTGGTGCGGTACGAGCAGTACTTC. This encodes CASSQLVRYEQYF.